This T cell receptor beta chain was identified in a study of OX40 agonist ivuxolimab in advanced cancers. Across the study: It was ivuxolimab, an agonistic anti-OX40 (CD134) antibody, that patients were treated with. A partial response was reached by three patients: one with hepatocellular carcinoma and two with cutaneous melanoma.

Study results and limitations: Expanded peripheral T cells had an undetermined antigen specificity. Clonal expansion among partial responders at 0.1-3.0 mg/kg ranked near the lowest.

Assay used: immunoSEQ multiplex PCR; TCRdb lists only in-frame clones, some missing. The sample has 20,000 to 30,000 clones, around 85% seen once. Comments on this clone: Its antigen is not known.

The CDR3 extends over 14 amino acids. Germline V gene data show CDR1 as MNHNS and CDR2 as SASEGT. V was pared by 6 bases and J by 7 bases, with 18 bases between. Here the sequenced sample was CD4+ or CD8+ T cells sorted from blood, taken in a trial of the OX40 agonist ivuxolimab. J is TRBJ1-1 and V is TRBV6-1; D call uncertain. This TCR came from an adult with an advanced solid tumor such as melanoma, head and neck, liver or kidney cancer. CDR3 bases: TGTGCCAGCAGGGTGACTGCCGGAGGACGTGAAGCTTTCTTT. It encodes CASRVTAGGREAFF.